The next 24 T cell receptor beta chains were all read from a single sample in a study of regulatory T cells in long-lasting Graves disease. Documented time point: newly diagnosed GD, antithyroid drugs for less than 3 months. PBMC RNA served as the TCR library source. Arm-PCR of CDR3 regions and iRepertoire HTBI primers were used to build TCR beta libraries. TCRdb analysed the multiplex PCR reads with MiXCR anew, one entry per CDR3 protein. The data show about 540,000 distinct CDR3 sequences, around an eighth seen once. Another study also made use of these data, one on T cells in Graves' hyperthyroidism and ophthalmopathy.

The specimen was peripheral blood mononuclear cells (PBMCs), collected at new diagnosis, from a patient treated with antithyroid drugs. The receptors originated from a man in his thirties or forties with Graves disease.

The table lists this clonotype with many counts. The chain combines TRBV10-3 with TRBJ1-5; D is undetermined. Trimming removed 4 bases at V and 5 bases at J, with 9 bases between. This CDR3 contains 13 residues. Germline CDR1 is ENHRY and CDR2 is SYGVKD. The CDR3 DNA is TGTGCCATCAGTGGGGAGTCCGATCAGCCCCAGCATTTT. This encodes CAISGESDQPQHF.

The genes are TRBV9 and TRBJ2-3; the D call may be TRBD1 or TRBD2 (5 bases each). The germline V gene has CDR1 SGDLS and CDR2 YYNGEE. The CDR3 spans 15 residues. Between the trimmed V and J ends, which lost 2 bases and 1 base, there was a span of 11 bases. The CDR3 is CASSVGTSRTDTQYF. CDR3 DNA sequence: TGTGCCAGCAGCGTCGGGACCTCGCGCACAGATACGCAGTATTTT.

This clonotype was found many times. This chain links TRBV24-1 with TRBJ1-1; 8 bases map to TRBD1. Germline assignment: CDR1 KGHDR and CDR2 SFDVKD. This CDR3 spans 14 amino acids. With V trimmed by 4 bases and J by 12 bases, 12 bases remained unmatched. Here the CDR3 reads CATSDPSGGSGTFF. The CDR3, as DNA: TGTGCCACCAGTGACCCCTCAGGGGGCTCGGGGACTTTCTTT.

In this sample, this clonotype turned up once. A clone one base away is much larger, so this may be a read error. Here the CDR3 omits its conserved ending phenylalanine or tryptophan, so a read error is the likely source. The genes are TRBV5-1 and TRBJ2-7; 7 bases are a match to TRBD1. The germline CDR1 and CDR2 sequences are SGHRS and YFSETQ. CDR3 size: 14 residues. V trimming: 3 bases; J trimming: 3 bases; junction bases outside the gene matches: 6. The DNA of the CDR3 is TGCGCCAGCAGCTCCGGGACAGCTATCTACGAGCAGTACTCC. The encoded protein is CASSSGTAIYEQYS.

This rearrangement joins TRBV11-3 to TRBJ2-7; 9 nucleotides line up with TRBD1. CDR3 size: 14 residues. The germline V gene encodes CDR1 SGHNT and CDR2 YENEEA. V dropped 4 bases and J dropped 7; count of bases not matched to a gene: 8. The CDR3 spells CASSWSTGGGEQYF. As DNA, the CDR3 is TGTGCCAGCAGCTGGTCTACAGGGGGCGGGGAGCAGTACTTC.

This clonotype was detected many times. V gene TRBV11-1 combines with J gene TRBJ2-1; D is ambiguous. Germline V gene lookup returns CDR1 SGHAT and CDR2 FQDESV (reference sequence). Trimming stripped 5 bases from V and 5 bases from J, with 4 bases between. The length of the CDR3 is 11 residues. This CDR3 reads CASSANNEQFF. The CDR3 coding sequence is TGTGCCAGCAGCGCCAACAATGAGCAGTTCTTC.

This clonotype occurred many times. The rearrangement uses TRBV5-1 and TRBJ2-1; the match to TRBD2 covers 14 bases. J gave up 6 bases and V 4 bases, and 3 bases lay outside the gene matches. Germline V gene data show CDR1 as SGHRS and CDR2 as YFSETQ. The CDR3 covers 15 residues. CDR3 nucleotide sequence: TGCGCCAGCAGCGTAGGGACTAGCGGGGGCAATGAGCAGTTCTTC. Translating gives CASSVGTSGGNEQFF.

The sample holds a few counts of this clonotype. The genes are TRBV3-1 and TRBJ2-7; 7 positions agree with TRBD1. After removal of 3 bases from V and 5 bases from J, the junction contained 7 bases not matched to a gene. The germline gives CDR1 LGHDT, CDR2 YNNKEL (reference sequence). This CDR3 has 14 residues. The CDR3 DNA follows: TGTGCCAGCAGCCACCGGGACAGTCACGACGAGCAGTACTTC. Amino acids: CASSHRDSHDEQYF.

This clonotype has at least ten counts. The J gene is TRBJ2-7, the V gene TRBV24-1; 9 bases match TRBD1. The germline V gene encodes CDR1 KGHDR and CDR2 SFDVKD. V was pared by 4 bases and J by 3 bases, with 3 bases of the junction left unmatched. The CDR3 covers 14 residues. This CDR3 is CATSDPGQGYEQYF. CDR3 coding DNA: TGTGCCACCAGTGACCCGGGACAGGGCTACGAGCAGTACTTC.

This clonotype was seen at least ten times. This chain joins TRBV6-5 and TRBJ2-2; unclear D gene. The CDR3 is 14 residues long. Trimming pared 2 bases from V and 5 bases from J, leaving 9 bases between. The germline CDR1 and CDR2 sequences are MNHEY and SVGAGI. CDR3: CASSYVHETGELFF. The CDR3 coding sequence is TGTGCCAGCAGTTACGTACACGAGACCGGGGAGCTGTTTTTT.

J is TRBJ2-1 and V is TRBV7-6; TRBD2 matches 14 bases. CDR3 length: 15 amino acids. Germline V gives CDR1 SGHVS, CDR2 FNYEAQ. The V gene end was trimmed by 5 bases and the J gene end by 7 bases; junction bases not matched to a gene: 4. The CDR3 coding sequence is TGTGCCAGCAGCAAGACTAGCGGGAGGGCGAATGAGCAGTTCTTC. Translated, it gives CASSKTSGRANEQFF.

The chain uses TRBV7-8 and TRBJ2-1, with no clear D. V was pared by 5 bases and J by 6 bases, with 11 bases between. The CDR3 is 13 residues long. Looked up from germline, CDR1 is SGHVS and CDR2 is FQNEAQ. CDR3 in amino acids: CASSRENTNEQFF. CDR3 bases: TGTGCCAGCAGCCGCGAGAATACCAATGAGCAGTTCTTC.

This clonotype was detected a few times. The chain has TRBV3-1 and TRBJ2-2, with D possibly matching TRBD2 (6 bases). Trimming removed 2 bases from V and 3 bases from J, with 7 bases in between. The CDR3 length is 14 residues. Per the germline V gene, CDR1 is LGHDT and CDR2 is YNNKEL (reference sequence). The CDR3 DNA reads TGTGCCAGCAGCCAAACGGGAGACACCGGGGAGCTGTTTTTT. It is translated as CASSQTGDTGELFF.

This clonotype was counted only a few times. The V call is TRBV6-2 or TRBV6-3, the J call TRBJ2-1; D is perhaps TRBD1 or TRBD2 (7 bases each). Germline CDR1 and CDR2: MNHEY and SVGEGT. This CDR3 has 15 amino acids. The V and J ends lost 7 bases and 1 base respectively, with 14 bases between them. CDR3 in amino acids: CASNPGGQSYNEQFF. The CDR3 DNA sequence: TGTGCCAGCAACCCGGGGGGACAGTCCTACAATGAGCAGTTCTTC.

V usage is TRBV6-5 and J usage is TRBJ2-6; no clear D. The germline V and J ends were trimmed by 2 bases and 2 bases, with 7 bases remaining between them. Germline CDR1 MNHEY, CDR2 SVGAGI. The CDR3 runs to 15 residues. The CDR3 reads CASSYTQTGANVLTF. The CDR3 nucleotides are TGTGCCAGCAGTTACACGCAAACTGGGGCCAACGTCCTGACTTTC.

This clonotype was observed many times. V usage is TRBV10-3 and J usage is TRBJ1-2; D gene ambiguous. The CDR3 is 13 residues long. V lost 6 bases to trimming and J lost 2 bases, with 10 bases between them. Germline V gives CDR1 ENHRY, CDR2 SYGVKD. The CDR3 spells CAISEGRNYGYTF. CDR3 nucleotide sequence: TGTGCCATCAGCGAAGGACGGAACTATGGCTACACCTTC.

This clonotype has a count of ten or more. The chain is built from TRBV24-1 and TRBJ2-2; 8 nucleotides match TRBD2. V lost 4 bases, J lost 4 bases, and 10 bases stayed unmatched. Germline V gives CDR1 KGHDR, CDR2 SFDVKD. CDR3 length: 17 residues. CDR3 in amino acids: CATSEKAGVNPTGELFF. The CDR3 DNA is TGTGCCACCAGTGAGAAAGCGGGAGTCAACCCCACCGGGGAGCTGTTTTTT.

The table lists this clonotype with many counts. The gene calls are TRBV3-1 and TRBJ1-5; D possibly corresponds to TRBD1 (6 bases). Germline loops: CDR1 LGHDT, CDR2 YNNKEL (reference sequence). The CDR3 runs to 16 residues. The V gene lost 3 bases and the J gene lost 2 bases, with 14 bases spanning the gap. For the CDR3, the DNA is TGTGCCAGCAGCCACGGACAGCCCGGGGGCAATCAGCCCCAGCATTTT. The encoded protein is CASSHGQPGGNQPQHF.

This clonotype occurred many times. J is TRBJ1-1 and V is TRBV7-8, with D possibly TRBD1 on 6 matching bases. Germline CDR1 is SGHVS and CDR2 is FQNEAQ. Trimming left V 1 base short and J 9 bases short, with 12 bases between. This CDR3 has 13 amino acids. The CDR3 region has the DNA TGTGCCAGCAGCTTAGAGGGGGGGGATAAAGCTTTCTTT. As protein: CASSLEGGDKAFF.

Regarding this clonotype: One base separates it from a far larger clone, so it is likely a read error. The rearrangement links TRBV5-1 to TRBJ1-1; D ambiguous. Germline values: CDR1 SGHRS, CDR2 YFSETQ. This CDR3 is built from 13 residues. The CDR3 protein is CASSAPRCTEAFF. In nucleotides, the CDR3 is TGTGCCAGCAGCGCACCCCGGTGCACTGAAGCTTTCTTT. Full variable domain (missing parts from reference TRBV5-1 and TRBJ1-1): KAGVTQTPRYLIKTRGQQVTLSCSPISGHRSVSWYQQTPGQGLQFLFEYFSETQRNKGNFPGRFSGRQFSNSRSEMNVSTLELGDSALYLCASSAPRCTEAFFGQGTRLTVV.

The V call is TRBV20-1, the J call TRBJ2-3; no clear D gene. The CDR3 runs 14 residues. CDR1 DFQATT and CDR2 SNEGSKA come from the germline V gene (reference sequence). Trimming took 3 bases from V and 3 from J, leaving 13 bases between them. The CDR3 reads CSASPYQATDTQYF. As DNA, the CDR3 is TGCAGTGCTAGCCCCTACCAGGCGACAGATACGCAGTATTTT.

This clonotype was observed at least ten times. The chain has TRBV7-2 and TRBJ2-3, with 9 bases fitting TRBD2. V shed 5 bases, J shed 3 bases, and the junction held 12 bases outside the gene matches. CDR1 is SGHTA, CDR2 FQGNSA, per germline. The CDR3 runs to 17 residues. The CDR3 region is CASSPTLAGFRTDTQYF. The CDR3 DNA is TGTGCCAGCAGCCCGACACTAGCGGGCTTCAGAACAGATACGCAGTATTTT.

This clonotype was recorded many times. The CDR3 region has the DNA TGTGCCAGCAGTGAAGAGAACTATGGCTACACCTTC. Protein product: CASSEENYGYTF. J is TRBJ1-2 and V is TRBV2; D remains ambiguous. The V gene's germline CDR1 is SNHLY and CDR2 FYNNEI. The CDR3 totals 12 residues. V lost 1 base to trimming and J lost 2 bases, with 2 bases between them.

This clonotype has ten or more counts. The CDR3 spells CASGAGGITDTQYF. CDR3 DNA sequence: TGTGCCAGTGGAGCGGGAGGTATAACAGATACGCAGTATTTT. V is TRBV27 and J is TRBJ2-3, with 9 bases matching TRBD2. In germline, CDR1 is MNHEY, CDR2 SMNVEV (reference sequence). Trimming at V came to 9 bases and at J to 3 bases, leaving 7 bases not matched to a gene. This CDR3 region has 14 residues.